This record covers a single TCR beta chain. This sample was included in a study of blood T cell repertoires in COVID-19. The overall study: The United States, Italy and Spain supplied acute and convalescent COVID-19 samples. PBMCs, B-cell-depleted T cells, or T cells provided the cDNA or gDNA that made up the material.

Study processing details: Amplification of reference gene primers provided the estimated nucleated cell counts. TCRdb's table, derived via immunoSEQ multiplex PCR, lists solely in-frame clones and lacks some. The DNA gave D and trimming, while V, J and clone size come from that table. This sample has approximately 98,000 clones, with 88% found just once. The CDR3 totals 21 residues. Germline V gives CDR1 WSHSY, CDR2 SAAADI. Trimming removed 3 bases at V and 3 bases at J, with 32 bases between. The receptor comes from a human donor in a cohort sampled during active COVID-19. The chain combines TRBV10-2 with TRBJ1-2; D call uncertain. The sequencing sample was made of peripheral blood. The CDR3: CASSERVGWYSDREGDYGYTF. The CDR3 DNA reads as TGCGCCAGCAGTGAAAGGGTAGGCTGGTATTCCGACCGCGAGGGAGACTATGGCTACACCTTC.